This passage covers 12 T cell receptor beta chains from one sample sequenced in a study of technical replicates of blood from a few donors. Only in-frame clones appear in the TCRdb table, and some are missing; sequencing was by immunoSEQ multiplex PCR. The table lists about 15,000 clones, around nine tenths of them singletons, with approximately 13% in the top ten. Sequencing was performed on PBMCs. These receptors originate from a human donor in good health.

The chain uses TRBV6-1 and TRBJ2-7; D remains unclear. The CDR3 extends over 15 amino acids. Germline V CDR1 and CDR2: MNHNS, SASEGT. The germline V and J ends were trimmed by 2 bases and 2 bases, with 13 bases remaining between them. For the CDR3, the DNA is TGTGCCAGCAGTGAAATCCCGACACTGGCCTACGAGCAGTACTTC. It is translated as CASSEIPTLAYEQYF.

The V gene is TRBV6-6, the J gene TRBJ2-2, with D possibly TRBD2 on 6 matching bases. Trimming pared 2 bases from V and 4 bases from J, leaving 14 bases between. Germline V gene lookup returns CDR1 MNHNY and CDR2 SVGAGI (reference sequence). The length of the CDR3 is 16 residues. The CDR3 protein is CASSYGTGVGTGELFF. DNA for the CDR3: TGTGCCAGCAGTTACGGGACTGGCGTTGGCACCGGGGAGCTGTTTTTT.

The chain is built from TRBV14 and TRBJ1-2; 7 nucleotides agree with TRBD1. Germline assignment: CDR1 SGHDN and CDR2 FVKESK. The V segment lost 3 bases and the J segment 5 bases; nucleotides outside the gene matches: 9. The CDR3 totals 15 residues. The DNA for the CDR3 is TGTGCCAGCAGCCAGTACAGGGGACAGATTTATGGCTACACCTTC. It specifies CASSQYRGQIYGYTF. Together with reference TRBV14 and TRBJ1-2, the CDR3 gives the full variable domain: EAGVTQFPSHSVIEKGQTVTLRCDPISGHDNLYWYRRVMGKEIKFLLHFVKESKQDESGMPNNRFLAERTGGTYSTLKVQPAELEDSGVYFCASSQYRGQIYGYTFGSGTRLTVV.

The chain couples TRBV7-3 to TRBJ2-3; D possibly corresponds to TRBD2 (6 bases). Germline V gene lookup returns CDR1 SGHTA and CDR2 FQGTGA. V dropped 2 bases and J dropped 2 bases, with 14 bases sitting between them. This CDR3 spans 16 amino acids. CDR3 nucleotides: TGTGCCAGCAGCTTAGGACTATACGAACACACAGATACGCAGTATTTT. The encoded protein is CASSLGLYEHTDTQYF.

The gene calls are TRBV5-1 and TRBJ1-3; TRBD1 is a possible D gene (6 bases). The germline gives CDR1 SGHRS, CDR2 YFSETQ. Trimming pared 5 bases from V and 0 bases from J, leaving 12 bases between. CDR3 length: 15 amino acids. The chain's CDR3 is CASSARGSSGNTIYF. In DNA form, the CDR3 reads TGCGCCAGCAGTGCCAGGGGAAGCTCTGGAAACACCATATATTTT.

The V call is TRBV7-6, the J call TRBJ2-1; D not resolved. Trimming removed 1 base at V and 12 bases at J, with 10 bases between. The CDR3 covers 12 residues. Germline lookup yields CDR1 SGHVS and CDR2 FNYEAQ. CDR3 DNA: TGTGCCAGCAGCTTAGTAGCCCCCGGGCAGTTCTTC. Translated: CASSLVAPGQFF.

This chain connects TRBV28 to TRBJ1-1; 7 nucleotides agree with TRBD1. The CDR3 has 13 residues. J lost 4 bases, V lost 8 bases, and 7 bases had no gene match. Germline CDR1 is MDHEN and CDR2 is SYDVKM. Written as DNA, the CDR3 is TGTGCCAGCGTGACAGGGAGGAGCACTGAAGCTTTCTTT. It is translated as CASVTGRSTEAFF.

This clone has more than one count but fewer than ten. The chain has TRBV11-2 and TRBJ2-3, with D uncertain. Germline V gene data show CDR1 as SGHAT and CDR2 as FQNNGV. The V end was cut by 2 bases, the J end by 1 base, with 7 bases between. CDR3 length: 14 residues. CDR3 protein: CASSLTRGTDTQYF. CDR3 DNA sequence: TGTGCCAGCAGCTTAACGCGAGGCACAGATACGCAGTATTTT. Combining the CDR3 with reference TRBV11-2 and TRBJ2-3 gives the whole variable domain EAGVAQSPRYKIIEKRQSVAFWCNPISGHATLYWYQQILGQGPKLLIQFQNNGVVDDSQLPKDRFSAERLKGVDSTLKIQPAKLEDSAVYLCASSLTRGTDTQYFGPGTRLTVL.

The gene calls are TRBV28 and TRBJ2-7, with 7 bases fitting TRBD2. Germline loops: CDR1 MDHEN, CDR2 SYDVKM. V lost 8 bases, J lost 5 bases, and 15 bases stayed unmatched. The CDR3 consists of 15 residues. CDR3 nucleotide sequence: TGTGCCAGCGGACTAGACCGGGGCACGGTTAACGAGCAGTACTTC. This encodes CASGLDRGTVNEQYF. The full variable domain, its missing parts supplied by reference TRBV28 and TRBJ2-7, is DVKVTQSSRYLVKRTGEKVFLECVQDMDHENMFWYRQDPGLGLRLIYFSYDVKMKEKGDIPEGYSVSREKKERFSLILESASTNQTSMYLCASGLDRGTVNEQYFGPGTRLTVT.

The genes are TRBV13 and TRBJ2-1; no clear D gene. The germline gives CDR1 PRHDT, CDR2 FYEKMQ (reference sequence). Trimming removed 6 bases from V and 5 bases from J, with 11 bases in between. The CDR3 sequence is 13 residues long. In nucleotides, the CDR3 is TGTGCCAGCAGTCCAATCCGGGACAATGAGCAGTTCTTC. Residues: CASSPIRDNEQFF.

The rearrangement uses TRBV5-8 and TRBJ2-2, with 11 bases fitting TRBD2. CDR1 and CDR2 from the germline V gene are SGHTS and YDEGEE. The CDR3 runs 17 residues. V lost 4 bases to trimming and J lost 1 base; unmatched junction nucleotides: 6. CDR3 in amino acids: CASSGSGTSGNTGELFF. The CDR3 DNA is TGTGCCAGCAGCGGTTCCGGGACTAGCGGGAACACCGGGGAGCTGTTTTTT.

V usage is TRBV9 and J usage is TRBJ1-3; no definite D call. CDR1 SGDLS and CDR2 YYNGEE come from the germline V gene. V shed 3 bases and J shed 2 bases, with 9 bases lying between them. This CDR3 spans 14 amino acids. The CDR3 here is CASSEREAGNTIYF. In DNA, the CDR3 is TGTGCCAGCAGCGAGAGGGAGGCTGGAAACACCATATATTTT.